A single sample gave rise to the 29 T cell receptor beta chains below, sequenced in a study of shared clonotypes between healthy human individuals (dated by TCRdb to the early 2020s). Libraries were prepared through the immunoSEQ multiplex PCR assay. TCRdb limited this immuneACCESS table to in-frame rearrangements with V and J called. A share of clones is missing; checked studies link under half to unresolved V genes, and the rest is unexplained. The sample data list over a million clones, and around 97% of these were observed just once. The ten most abundant clones make up approximately 1% of the sample. Sequenced material: naive CD4+ T cells sorted from blood. Reading the label with the study, this specimen's cell subset or site is: CD45RA+ positively selected. All receptors derive from a young man in good health.

This chain uses TRBV5-1 with TRBJ2-5; 11 bases are a match to TRBD2. Trimming at V came to 5 bases and at J to 5 bases, leaving 11 bases not matched to a gene. The CDR3 is made up of 16 amino acids. CDR1 is SGHRS, CDR2 YFSETQ, per germline. The CDR3 loop is CASSPPPTSGMETQYF. As DNA, the CDR3 is TGCGCCAGCAGTCCCCCCCCGACTAGCGGGATGGAGACCCAGTACTTC. Variable domain in full (rest from reference TRBV5-1 and TRBJ2-5): KAGVTQTPRYLIKTRGQQVTLSCSPISGHRSVSWYQQTPGQGLQFLFEYFSETQRNKGNFPGRFSGRQFSNSRSEMNVSTLELGDSALYLCASSPPPTSGMETQYFGPGTRLLVL.

J is TRBJ2-3 and V is TRBV7-2; D unresolved. There are 14 residues in the CDR3. The V gene lost 2 bases and the J gene lost 2 bases, with 8 bases spanning the gap. Germline CDR1 reads SGHTA; CDR2 reads FQGNSA. Here the CDR3 reads CASSLIRHTDTQYF. CDR3 nucleotide sequence: TGTGCCAGCAGCTTAATCAGACACACAGATACGCAGTATTTT.

This chain joins TRBV5-8 and TRBJ1-5; D is uncertain. Trimming removed 6 bases from V and 9 bases from J, with 16 bases in between. Germline values: CDR1 SGHTS, CDR2 YDEGEE. This CDR3 region has 13 residues. For the CDR3, the DNA is TGTGCCAGCACCCGTATCCTAGTATCGCCCCAGCATTTT. It specifies CASTRILVSPQHF.

This clone was found a few times. Other DNA sequences in the sample encode the same CDR3. The rearrangement uses TRBV5-4 and TRBJ2-3; D not resolved. Trimming took off 2 bases at V and 5 bases at J, with 3 bases between the two ends. Germline values: CDR1 SGHNT, CDR2 YYREEE (reference sequence). CDR3 length equals 11 residues. CDR3 coding DNA: TGTGCCAGCAGCTTAGGAGATACGCAGTATTTT. Its translation: CASSLGDTQYF.

The rearrangement links TRBV13 to TRBJ1-5; D not certain. The germline gives CDR1 PRHDT, CDR2 FYEKMQ (reference sequence). The CDR3 loop spans 14 amino acids. Trimming removed 7 bases from V and 0 bases from J, with 10 bases in between. CDR3 protein: CASTKGISNQPQHF. The DNA of the CDR3 is TGTGCCAGCACTAAAGGAATTAGCAATCAGCCCCAGCATTTT.

The chain joins TRBV11-2 to TRBJ1-2; weak D call: TRBD1 (6 bases). The V and J ends lost 5 bases and 5 bases respectively, with 15 bases between them. There are 14 residues in the CDR3. Germline V gene data show CDR1 as SGHAT and CDR2 as FQNNGV. The CDR3 sequence is CASSHRDLQYGYTF. CDR3 nucleotides: TGTGCCAGCAGCCACAGGGATCTCCAGTATGGCTACACCTTC.

This chain connects TRBV10-3 to TRBJ2-2, with TRBD2 matching over 14 bases. This CDR3 region has 17 residues. The germline gives CDR1 ENHRY, CDR2 SYGVKD. The V and J ends lost 6 bases and 6 bases, in that order; junction bases with no gene match: 9. CDR3 protein: CAIRGGLAGVKAGELFF. The CDR3 DNA sequence: TGTGCCATCAGAGGGGGACTAGCGGGAGTAAAAGCCGGGGAGCTGTTTTTT.

The chain is built from TRBV2 and TRBJ2-1, with 15 positions matching TRBD2. This CDR3 has 18 amino acids. Germline lookup yields CDR1 SNHLY and CDR2 FYNNEI. The V and J ends lost 10 bases and 3 bases, in that order; junction bases with no gene match: 13. The CDR3 DNA reads as TGTGCCACCCCTCCGGGACTAGCGGGAGGCATGCACTACAATGAGCAGTTCTTC. Translating gives CATPPGLAGGMHYNEQFF.

The chain couples TRBV7-9 to TRBJ1-3; D is uncertain. V was pared by 3 bases and J by 2 bases, with 8 bases between. This CDR3 region has 14 residues. The germline CDR1 and CDR2 sequences are SEHNR and FQNEAQ (reference sequence). CDR3 sequence (DNA): TGTGCCAGCAGCTTTCAAGGGCCTGGAAACACCATATATTTT. Protein product: CASSFQGPGNTIYF.

CDR3 in amino acids: CASSGGFLEKLFF. The CDR3 DNA is TGTGCCAGCAGTGGGGGCTTCCTTGAAAAACTGTTTTTT. The chain combines TRBV28 with TRBJ1-4; D is possibly TRBD1 (6 bases). V was clipped by 5 bases and J by 7 bases, with 11 bases between them. Germline CDR1 MDHEN, CDR2 SYDVKM. The CDR3 consists of 13 residues.

V is TRBV6-1 and J is TRBJ2-3, with 10 bases fitting TRBD2. Germline V CDR1 and CDR2: MNHNS, SASEGT. The CDR3 totals 16 residues. Trimming removed 2 bases from V and 4 bases from J; junction bases left unmatched: 6. For the CDR3, the DNA is TGTGCCAGCAGTGAACGGCTAGCGGGAGTGTCAGATACGCAGTATTTT. Protein: CASSERLAGVSDTQYF.

V and J are TRBV5-4 and TRBJ2-7; possibly TRBD1 for D (6 bases). This CDR3 has 15 amino acids. Deletions cut 2 bases from V and 1 base from J, with 13 bases between. Germline CDR1 and CDR2: SGHNT and YYREEE (reference sequence). This CDR3 is CASSFDRTVSYEQYF. Written as DNA, the CDR3 is TGTGCCAGCAGCTTTGACAGGACGGTTTCCTACGAGCAGTACTTC.

The chain has TRBV6-5 and TRBJ1-2; D might be TRBD1 (5 bases). V was cut by 0 bases and J by 2 bases, with 13 bases left in between. Germline V gene data show CDR1 as MNHEY and CDR2 as SVGAGI. The length of the CDR3 is 16 residues. The CDR3 sequence: CASSYSNPGRNYGYTF. The CDR3, as DNA: TGTGCCAGCAGTTACTCGAATCCAGGGAGGAACTATGGCTACACCTTC.

This sequence joins TRBV4-1 and TRBJ2-7; tentatively, D is TRBD1 or TRBD2 (6 bases each). Trimming left V 0 bases short and J 0 bases short, with 12 bases between. The CDR3 has 16 amino acids. Germline assignment: CDR1 MGHRA and CDR2 YSYEKL. CDR3 sequence: CASSQDRGVSSYEQYF. The CDR3 DNA reads as TGCGCCAGCAGCCAAGATAGGGGGGTGAGCTCCTACGAGCAGTACTTC.

The chain joins TRBV25-1 to TRBJ1-1; the D is unclear. Germline V gene data show CDR1 as MGHDK and CDR2 as SYGVNS. The V and J ends lost 6 bases and 3 bases respectively, with 11 bases between them. The CDR3 spans 13 residues. The CDR3 sequence: CASRDRRDTEAFF. In nucleotides, the CDR3 is TGTGCCAGCAGAGACCGGAGGGACACTGAAGCTTTCTTT.

The chain links TRBV5-4 to TRBJ2-7, with 9 bases that match TRBD2. Germline lookup yields CDR1 SGHNT and CDR2 YYREEE (reference sequence). V lost 4 bases, J lost 5 bases, and 10 bases stayed unmatched. The CDR3 contains 15 residues. The CDR3 loop is CASSETGTSSHEQYF. The DNA of the CDR3 is TGTGCCAGCAGCGAGACCGGGACTAGCTCTCACGAGCAGTACTTC.

This chain links TRBV5-6 with TRBJ2-1; D is ambiguous. Trimming stripped 1 base from V and 8 bases from J, with 4 bases between. This CDR3 contains 11 residues. Looked up from germline, CDR1 is SGHDT and CDR2 is YYEEEE. CDR3 DNA sequence: TGTGCCAGCAGCTTGCGGCATGAGCAGTTCTTC. Translating gives CASSLRHEQFF.

This clone was observed a single time. The chain employs TRBV11-2 and TRBJ2-7; 9 bases are shared with TRBD2. Germline trimming cut 1 base from V and 2 bases from J; bases unmatched to any gene: 6. Germline assignment: CDR1 SGHAT and CDR2 FQNNGV. This CDR3 is 16 amino acids long. The CDR3 DNA reads TGTGCCAGCAGCTTAGTGGGCGGGAGGGGTGCCTACGAGCAGTACTTC. This encodes CASSLVGGRGAYEQYF.

The CDR3 nucleotides read TGTGCCAGCAGTTCCCGGACCGTTTACGAGCAGTACTTC. Its translation: CASSSRTVYEQYF. This sequence joins TRBV6-5 and TRBJ2-7; no reliable D call. This CDR3 is 13 amino acids long. The V gene's germline CDR1 is MNHEY and CDR2 SVGAGI. The germline V and J ends were trimmed by 4 bases and 4 bases, with 11 bases remaining between them.

CDR3 DNA sequence: TGTGCCAGCAGGCATCGACAGGGGGCCTACGAGCAGTACTTC. Its translation: CASRHRQGAYEQYF. The chain is built from TRBV6-6 and TRBJ2-7; 9 bases are shared with TRBD1. CDR1 and CDR2 from the germline V gene are MNHNY and SVGAGI (reference sequence). The CDR3 has 14 residues. The V gene end was trimmed by 6 bases and the J gene end by 2 bases; junction bases not matched to a gene: 5.

This clone was seen once. The chain uses TRBV6-5 and TRBJ2-5, with D possibly matching TRBD1 (5 bases). V lost 6 bases, J lost 5 bases, and 10 bases lay in between. Looked up from germline, CDR1 is MNHEY and CDR2 is SVGAGI. This CDR3 is 12 amino acids long. CDR3 region: CASRSGLETQYF. In DNA, the CDR3 is TGTGCCAGCAGGTCAGGGTTGGAGACCCAGTACTTC.

J is TRBJ2-3 and V is TRBV10-1; TRBD2 agrees at 11 bases. V lost 4 bases and J lost 4; bases outside the gene matches: 4. CDR1 is WNHNN and CDR2 is SYGVQD in the germline V gene (reference sequence). The CDR3 covers 15 residues. This chain's CDR3 is CASSALAGGPDTQYF. CDR3 nucleotide sequence: TGCGCCAGCAGTGCTCTAGCGGGAGGCCCAGATACGCAGTATTTT.

This clone was detected only once. The sample holds other DNA sequences that translate to the same CDR3. CDR3 bases: TGCGCCAGCAGCTTCGGAAATCAAGAGACCCAGTACTTC. Translated: CASSFGNQETQYF. J is TRBJ2-5 and V is TRBV5-1; D remains unclear. The germline CDR1 and CDR2 sequences are SGHRS and YFSETQ. V was trimmed by 2 bases and J by 2 bases, leaving 7 bases between them. This CDR3 region has 13 residues. Looking up the rest from reference TRBV5-1 and TRBJ2-5 gives the full variable domain: KAGVTQTPRYLIKTRGQQVTLSCSPISGHRSVSWYQQTPGQGLQFLFEYFSETQRNKGNFPGRFSGRQFSNSRSEMNVSTLELGDSALYLCASSFGNQETQYFGPGTRLLVL.

The CDR3 here is CASSEWTGDEQYF. The CDR3 nucleotides read TGCGCCAGCAGTGAATGGACAGGGGATGAGCAGTACTTC. This chain joins TRBV10-2 and TRBJ2-7; TRBD1 aligns across 9 bases. The CDR3 consists of 13 residues. V lost 3 bases and J lost 7; bases outside the gene matches: 4. The germline gives CDR1 WSHSY, CDR2 SAAADI.

V gene TRBV28 combines with J gene TRBJ2-5; TRBD1 aligns across 10 bases. This CDR3 spans 18 amino acids. CDR1 and CDR2 from the germline V gene are MDHEN and SYDVKM. J was trimmed by 2 bases and V by 5 bases; bases with no gene match: 14. The CDR3, as DNA: TGTGCCAGCAGTCCGAGGACAGGGGGTAGGTCGGTACAAGAGACCCAGTACTTC. It encodes CASSPRTGGRSVQETQYF.

The chain joins TRBV5-1 to TRBJ2-6, with D possibly being TRBD2 (6 bases). Germline V gene lookup returns CDR1 SGHRS and CDR2 YFSETQ. Trimming shortened V by 4 bases and J by 0 bases, and 14 bases separated the two germline ends. This CDR3 is built from 17 residues. The CDR3 DNA is TGCGCCAGCAGCACGAAAGCGGGTTTCTCTGGGGCCAACGTCCTGACTTTC. Its protein is CASSTKAGFSGANVLTF. Filled out from reference TRBV5-1 and TRBJ2-6, the complete variable domain reads KAGVTQTPRYLIKTRGQQVTLSCSPISGHRSVSWYQQTPGQGLQFLFEYFSETQRNKGNFPGRFSGRQFSNSRSEMNVSTLELGDSALYLCASSTKAGFSGANVLTFGAGSRLTVL.

For this clone: A junction end diverges from the germline sequence, so it may reflect a read error. The chain couples TRBV7-2 to TRBJ2-3, with TRBD2 matching 11 bases. The CDR3 has 13 residues. The germline V gene encodes CDR1 SGHTA and CDR2 FQGNSA. In DNA, the CDR3 is TGTGCCAGCAGCGTTCCGGGACTAGCGGAACCACTCTTT. It codes for CASSVPGLAEPLF.

V usage is TRBV19 and J usage is TRBJ2-6; 13 nucleotides agree with TRBD2. The CDR3 has 19 residues. Germline CDR1 is LNHDA and CDR2 is SQIVND (reference sequence). V dropped 6 bases and J dropped 1; count of bases not matched to a gene: 9. CDR3 sequence: CASSSERTSGRSGANVLTF. CDR3 nucleotide sequence: TGTGCCAGTAGCAGTGAGAGGACTAGCGGGAGATCTGGGGCCAACGTCCTGACTTTC.

The V call is TRBV27, the J call TRBJ2-3; 9 positions match TRBD2. Germline values: CDR1 MNHEY, CDR2 SMNVEV (reference sequence). CDR3 length: 15 residues. V lost 5 bases, J lost 1 base, and 4 bases stayed unmatched. CDR3 nucleotide sequence: TGTGCCAGCAGTGATAGCGGGAGCGGCACAGATACGCAGTATTTT. Its protein is CASSDSGSGTDTQYF.